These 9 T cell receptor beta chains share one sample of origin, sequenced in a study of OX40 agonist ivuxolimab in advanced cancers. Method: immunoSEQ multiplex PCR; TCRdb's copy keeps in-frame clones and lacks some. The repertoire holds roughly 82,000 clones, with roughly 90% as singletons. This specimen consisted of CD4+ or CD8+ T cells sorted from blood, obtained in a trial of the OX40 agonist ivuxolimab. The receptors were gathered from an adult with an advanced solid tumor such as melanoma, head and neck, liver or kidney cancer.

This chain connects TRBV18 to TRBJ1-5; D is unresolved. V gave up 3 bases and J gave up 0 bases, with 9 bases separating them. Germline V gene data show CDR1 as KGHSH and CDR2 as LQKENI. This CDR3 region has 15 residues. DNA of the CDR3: TGTGCCAGCTCACCCGCGCTGAATAGCAATCAGCCCCAGCATTTT. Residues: CASSPALNSNQPQHF. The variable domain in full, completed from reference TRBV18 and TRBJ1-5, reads NAGVMQNPRHLVRRRGQEARLRCSPMKGHSHVYWYRQLPEEGLKFMVYLQKENIIDESGMPKERFSAEFPKEGPSILRIQQVVRGDSAAYFCASSPALNSNQPQHFGDGTRLSIL.

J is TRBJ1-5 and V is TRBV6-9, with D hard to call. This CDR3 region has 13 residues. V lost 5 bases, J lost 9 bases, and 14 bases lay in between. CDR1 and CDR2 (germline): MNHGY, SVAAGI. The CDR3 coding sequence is TGTGCCAGCAGTGCGTGGCAGGTGGGGCCCCAGCATTTT. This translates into CASSAWQVGPQHF.

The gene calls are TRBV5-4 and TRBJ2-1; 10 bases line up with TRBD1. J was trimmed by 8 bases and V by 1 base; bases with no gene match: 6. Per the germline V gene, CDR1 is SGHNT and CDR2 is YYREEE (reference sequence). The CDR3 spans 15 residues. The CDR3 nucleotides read TGTGCCAGCAGCTTGTTGGGACAGGGGAAGGATGAGCAGTTCTTC. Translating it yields CASSLLGQGKDEQFF.

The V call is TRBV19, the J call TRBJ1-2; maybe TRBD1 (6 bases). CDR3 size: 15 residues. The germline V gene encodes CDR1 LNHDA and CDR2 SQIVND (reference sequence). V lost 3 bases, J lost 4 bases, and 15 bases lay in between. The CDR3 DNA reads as TGTGCCAGTAGTATGAGTTCGAGGACAGCCTATGGCTACACCTTC. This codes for CASSMSSRTAYGYTF. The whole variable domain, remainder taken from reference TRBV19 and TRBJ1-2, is DGGITQSPKYLFRKEGQNVTLSCEQNLNHDAMYWYRQDPGQGLRLIYYSQIVNDFQKGDIAEGYSVSREKKESFPLTVTSAQKNPTAFYLCASSMSSRTAYGYTFGSGTRLTVV.

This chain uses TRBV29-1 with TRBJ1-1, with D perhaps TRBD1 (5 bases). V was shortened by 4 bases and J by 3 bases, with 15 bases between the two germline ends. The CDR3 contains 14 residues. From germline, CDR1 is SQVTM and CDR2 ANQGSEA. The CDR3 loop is CSVGSGFSDTEAFF. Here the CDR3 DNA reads TGCAGCGTTGGGTCAGGGTTTTCCGACACTGAAGCTTTCTTT.

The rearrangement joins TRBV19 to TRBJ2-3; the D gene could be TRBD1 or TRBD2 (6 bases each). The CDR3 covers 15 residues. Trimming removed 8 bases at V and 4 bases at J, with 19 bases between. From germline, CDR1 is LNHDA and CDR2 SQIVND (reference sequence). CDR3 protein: CASGYGGYRADTQYF. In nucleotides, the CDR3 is TGTGCCAGTGGGTACGGGGGCTATAGGGCAGATACGCAGTATTTT.

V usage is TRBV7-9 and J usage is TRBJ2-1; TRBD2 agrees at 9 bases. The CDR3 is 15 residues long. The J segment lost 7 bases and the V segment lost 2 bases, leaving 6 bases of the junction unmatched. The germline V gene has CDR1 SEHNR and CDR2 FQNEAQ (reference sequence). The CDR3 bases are TGTGCCAGCAGCTTACAGAGCGGGAGGCGTAATGAGCAGTTCTTC. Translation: CASSLQSGRRNEQFF.

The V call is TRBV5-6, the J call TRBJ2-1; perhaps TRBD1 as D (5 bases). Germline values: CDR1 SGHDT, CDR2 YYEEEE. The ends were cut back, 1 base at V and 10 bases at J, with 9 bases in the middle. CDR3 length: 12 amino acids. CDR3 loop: CASSLNAGEQFF. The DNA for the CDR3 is TGTGCCAGCAGCTTGAACGCAGGGGAGCAGTTCTTC.

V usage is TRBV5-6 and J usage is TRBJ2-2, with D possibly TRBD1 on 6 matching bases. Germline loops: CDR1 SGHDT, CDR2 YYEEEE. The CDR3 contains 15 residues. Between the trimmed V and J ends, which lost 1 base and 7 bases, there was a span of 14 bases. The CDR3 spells CASSLWWDIYGELFF. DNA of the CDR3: TGTGCCAGCAGCTTGTGGTGGGACATTTACGGGGAGCTGTTTTTT.